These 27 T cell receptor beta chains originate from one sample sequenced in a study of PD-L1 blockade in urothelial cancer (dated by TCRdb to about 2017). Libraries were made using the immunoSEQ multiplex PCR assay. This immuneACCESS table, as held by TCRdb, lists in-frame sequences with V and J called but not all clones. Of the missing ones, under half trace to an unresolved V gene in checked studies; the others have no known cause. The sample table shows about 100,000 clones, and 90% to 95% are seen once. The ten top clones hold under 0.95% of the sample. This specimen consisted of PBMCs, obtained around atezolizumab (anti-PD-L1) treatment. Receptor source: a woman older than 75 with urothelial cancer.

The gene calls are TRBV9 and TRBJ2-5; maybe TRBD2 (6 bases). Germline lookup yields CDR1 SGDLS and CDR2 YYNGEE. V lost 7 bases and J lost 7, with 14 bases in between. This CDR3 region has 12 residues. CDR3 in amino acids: CASGNSGGTQYF. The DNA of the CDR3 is TGTGCCAGCGGAAATAGCGGAGGGACCCAGTACTTC.

The CDR3 nucleotides are TGTGCCAGTAGTATAGCCGGGACTAGCGGTTACAATGAGCAGTTCTTC. Protein product: CASSIAGTSGYNEQFF. The chain joins TRBV19 to TRBJ2-1; TRBD2 matches at 11 bases. The CDR3 sequence is 16 residues long. Germline V lookup: CDR1 LNHDA, CDR2 SQIVND (reference sequence). With V trimmed by 1 base and J by 4 bases, 3 bases remained unmatched.

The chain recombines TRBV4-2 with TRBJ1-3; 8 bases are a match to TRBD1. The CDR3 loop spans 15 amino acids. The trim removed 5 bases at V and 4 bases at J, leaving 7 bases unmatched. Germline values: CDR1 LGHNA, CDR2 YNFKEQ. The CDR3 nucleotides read TGTGCCAGCAGCGATCGGGACAGGAAGGGAAACACCATATATTTT. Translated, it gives CASSDRDRKGNTIYF.

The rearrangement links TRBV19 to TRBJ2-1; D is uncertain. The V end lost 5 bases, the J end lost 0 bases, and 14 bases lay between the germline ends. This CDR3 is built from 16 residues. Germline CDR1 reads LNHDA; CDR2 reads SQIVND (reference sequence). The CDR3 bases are TGTGCCAGTAGTCTCACCGGCCGGAGCTCCTACAATGAGCAGTTCTTC. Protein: CASSLTGRSSYNEQFF.

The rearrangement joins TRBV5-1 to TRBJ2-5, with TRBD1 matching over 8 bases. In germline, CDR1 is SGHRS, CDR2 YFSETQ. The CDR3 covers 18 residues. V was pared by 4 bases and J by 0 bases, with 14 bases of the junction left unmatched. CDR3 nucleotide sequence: TGCGCCAGCAGCCCGCTCGGGACAGGAGGGGGGTACCAAGAGACCCAGTACTTC. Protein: CASSPLGTGGGYQETQYF.

The CDR3 DNA follows: TGTGCCAGTAGTATAGAACAGGGGCTTCGGAACACCGGGGAGCTGTTTTTT. Amino acid sequence: CASSIEQGLRNTGELFF. The V call is TRBV19, the J call TRBJ2-2, with 7 bases fitting TRBD1. The CDR3 has 17 residues. From germline, CDR1 is LNHDA and CDR2 SQIVND (reference sequence). The ends lost 0 bases at V and 1 base at J; junction bases unmatched: 5.

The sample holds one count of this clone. Here the CDR3 DNA reads TGTGCCAGCAGTCCCGCCGGGCAGGGGGCAAGCGAGCAGTACTTC. It translates to CASSPAGQGASEQYF. The genes are TRBV28 and TRBJ2-7; 8 bases are shared with TRBD1. This CDR3 region has 15 residues. The V segment lost 5 bases and the J segment 6 bases; nucleotides outside the gene matches: 12. Germline V gene data show CDR1 as MDHEN and CDR2 as SYDVKM.

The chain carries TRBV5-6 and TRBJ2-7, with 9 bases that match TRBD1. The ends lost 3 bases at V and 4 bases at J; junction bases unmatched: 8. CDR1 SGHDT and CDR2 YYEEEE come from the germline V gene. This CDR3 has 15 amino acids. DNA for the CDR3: TGTGCCAGCAGCTCGGGGACAGGGTTCGATTACGAGCAGTACTTC. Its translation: CASSSGTGFDYEQYF.

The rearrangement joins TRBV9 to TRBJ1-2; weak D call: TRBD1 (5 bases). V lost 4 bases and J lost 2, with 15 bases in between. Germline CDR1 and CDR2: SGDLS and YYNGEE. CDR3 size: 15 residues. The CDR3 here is CASSPGAASNYGYTF. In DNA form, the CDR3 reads TGTGCCAGCAGCCCTGGGGCAGCAAGCAACTATGGCTACACCTTC. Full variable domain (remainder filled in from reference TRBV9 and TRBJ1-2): DSGVTQTPKHLITATGQRVTLRCSPRSGDLSVYWYQQSLDQGLQFLIQYYNGEERAKGNILERFSAQQFPDLHSELNLSSLELGDSALYFCASSPGAASNYGYTFGSGTRLTVV.

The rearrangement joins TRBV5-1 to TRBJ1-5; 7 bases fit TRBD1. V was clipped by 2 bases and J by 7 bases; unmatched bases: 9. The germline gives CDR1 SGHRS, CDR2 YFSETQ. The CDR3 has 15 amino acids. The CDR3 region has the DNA TGCGCCAGCAGCTTCCAACCGGGACAGCGGCAGCCCCAGCATTTT. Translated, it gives CASSFQPGQRQPQHF.

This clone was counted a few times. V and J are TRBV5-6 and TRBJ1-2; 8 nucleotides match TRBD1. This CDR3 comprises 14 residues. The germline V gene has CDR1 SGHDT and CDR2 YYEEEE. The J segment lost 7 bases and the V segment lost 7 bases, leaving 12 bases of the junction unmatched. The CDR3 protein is CASGGQGIWSGYTF. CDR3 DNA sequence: TGTGCCAGCGGAGGACAGGGAATATGGAGTGGCTACACCTTC.

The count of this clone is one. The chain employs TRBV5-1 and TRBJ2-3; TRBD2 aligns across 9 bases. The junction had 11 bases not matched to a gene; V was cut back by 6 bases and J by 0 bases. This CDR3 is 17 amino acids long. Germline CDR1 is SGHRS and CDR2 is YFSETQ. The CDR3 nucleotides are TGCGCCAGCAAGGGTCTTAGCGGGAGTTCTAGCACAGATACGCAGTATTTT. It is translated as CASKGLSGSSSTDTQYF.

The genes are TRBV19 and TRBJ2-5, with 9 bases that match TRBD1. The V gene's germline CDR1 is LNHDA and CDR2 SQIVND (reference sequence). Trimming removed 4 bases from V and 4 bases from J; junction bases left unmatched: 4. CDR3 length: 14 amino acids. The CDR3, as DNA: TGTGCCAGTAGTACCGGGACAGGGAGAGAGACCCAGTACTTC. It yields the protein CASSTGTGRETQYF.

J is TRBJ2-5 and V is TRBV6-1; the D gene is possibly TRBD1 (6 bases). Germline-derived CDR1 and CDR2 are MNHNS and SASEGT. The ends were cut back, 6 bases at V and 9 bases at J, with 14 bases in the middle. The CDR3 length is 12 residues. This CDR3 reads CASRPGQMAQYF. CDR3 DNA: TGTGCCAGCAGACCGGGACAAATGGCCCAGTACTTC.

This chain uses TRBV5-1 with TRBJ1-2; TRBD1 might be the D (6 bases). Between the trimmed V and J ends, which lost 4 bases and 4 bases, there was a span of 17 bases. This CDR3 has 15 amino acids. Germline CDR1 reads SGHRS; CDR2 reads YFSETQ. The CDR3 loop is CASSPWTASAYGYTF. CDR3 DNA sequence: TGCGCCAGCAGCCCGTGGACAGCCAGTGCCTATGGCTACACCTTC.

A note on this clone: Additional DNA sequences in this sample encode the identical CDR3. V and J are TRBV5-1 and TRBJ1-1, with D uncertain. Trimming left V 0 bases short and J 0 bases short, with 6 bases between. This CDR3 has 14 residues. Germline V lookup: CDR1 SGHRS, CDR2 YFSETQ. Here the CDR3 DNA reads TGCGCCAGCAGCTTGGTCGGGATGAACACTGAAGCTTTCTTT. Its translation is CASSLVGMNTEAFF.

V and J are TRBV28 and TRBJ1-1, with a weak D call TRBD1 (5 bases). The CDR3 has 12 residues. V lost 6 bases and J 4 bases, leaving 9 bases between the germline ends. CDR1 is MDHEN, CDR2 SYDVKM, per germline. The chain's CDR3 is CASRSGGTEAFF. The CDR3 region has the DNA TGTGCCAGCAGGTCGGGGGGCACTGAAGCTTTCTTT.

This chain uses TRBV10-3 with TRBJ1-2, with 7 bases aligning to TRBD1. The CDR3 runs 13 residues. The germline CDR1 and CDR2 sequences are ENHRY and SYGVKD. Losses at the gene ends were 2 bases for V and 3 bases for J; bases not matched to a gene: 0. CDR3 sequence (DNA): TGTGCCATCAGTGAGGGGACAGACTATGGCTACACCTTC. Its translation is CAISEGTDYGYTF.

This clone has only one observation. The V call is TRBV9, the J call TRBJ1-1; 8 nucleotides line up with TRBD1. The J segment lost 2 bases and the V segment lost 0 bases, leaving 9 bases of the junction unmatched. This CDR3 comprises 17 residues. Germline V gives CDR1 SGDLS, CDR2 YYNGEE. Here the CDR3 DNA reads TGTGCCAGCAGCGTAGCGCCAGGGGGCGCAGTCAACACTGAAGCTTTCTTT. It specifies CASSVAPGGAVNTEAFF.

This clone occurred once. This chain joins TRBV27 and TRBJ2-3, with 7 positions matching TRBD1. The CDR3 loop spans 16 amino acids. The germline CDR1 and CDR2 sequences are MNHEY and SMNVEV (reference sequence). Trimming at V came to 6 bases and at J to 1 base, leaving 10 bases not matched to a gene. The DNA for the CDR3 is TGTGCCAGCAGCTCTAAGAGGGGGCAGGGCACAGATACGCAGTATTTT. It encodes CASSSKRGQGTDTQYF.

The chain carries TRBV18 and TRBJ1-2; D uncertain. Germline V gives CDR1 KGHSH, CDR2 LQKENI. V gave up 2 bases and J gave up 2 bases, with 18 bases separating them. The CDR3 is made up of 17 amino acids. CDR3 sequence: CASSPLRSSDLNYGYTF. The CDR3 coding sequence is TGTGCCAGCTCACCATTACGGTCTTCAGACTTAAACTATGGCTACACCTTC.

CDR3 bases: TGCGCCAGCAGCTTCGCGGGTGATACGCAGTATTTT. It yields the protein CASSFAGDTQYF. The chain combines TRBV5-1 with TRBJ2-3; D might be TRBD2 (5 bases). Germline CDR1 reads SGHRS; CDR2 reads YFSETQ. V lost 2 bases and J lost 6, with 7 bases in between. The CDR3 extends over 12 amino acids.

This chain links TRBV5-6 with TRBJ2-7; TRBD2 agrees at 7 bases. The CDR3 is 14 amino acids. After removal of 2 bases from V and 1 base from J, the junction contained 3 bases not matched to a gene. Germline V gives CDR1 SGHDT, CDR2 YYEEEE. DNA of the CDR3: TGTGCCAGCAGCTTAGCGGGATATTCCTACGAGCAGTACTTC. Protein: CASSLAGYSYEQYF.

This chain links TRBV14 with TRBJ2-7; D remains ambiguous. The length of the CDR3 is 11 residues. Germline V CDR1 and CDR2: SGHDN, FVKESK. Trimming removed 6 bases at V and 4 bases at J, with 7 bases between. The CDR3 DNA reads TGTGCCAGCAGTCTCGGGTACGAGCAGTACTTC. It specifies CASSLGYEQYF.

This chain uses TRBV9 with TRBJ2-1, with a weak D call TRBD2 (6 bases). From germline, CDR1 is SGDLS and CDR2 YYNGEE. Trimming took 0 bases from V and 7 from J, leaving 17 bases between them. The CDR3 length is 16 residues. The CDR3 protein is CASSVGTTLSGNEQFF. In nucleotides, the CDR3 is TGTGCCAGCAGCGTAGGGACTACCCTCTCGGGAAATGAGCAGTTCTTC.

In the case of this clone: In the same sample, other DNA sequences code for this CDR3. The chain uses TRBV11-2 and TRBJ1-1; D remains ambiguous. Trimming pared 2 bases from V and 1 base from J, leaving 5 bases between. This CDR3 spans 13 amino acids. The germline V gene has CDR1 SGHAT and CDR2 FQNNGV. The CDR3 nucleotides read TGTGCCAGCAGCTTACGGGAGAACACTGAAGCTTTCTTT. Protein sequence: CASSLRENTEAFF. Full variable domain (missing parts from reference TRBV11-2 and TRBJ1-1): EAGVAQSPRYKIIEKRQSVAFWCNPISGHATLYWYQQILGQGPKLLIQFQNNGVVDDSQLPKDRFSAERLKGVDSTLKIQPAKLEDSAVYLCASSLRENTEAFFGQGTRLTVV.

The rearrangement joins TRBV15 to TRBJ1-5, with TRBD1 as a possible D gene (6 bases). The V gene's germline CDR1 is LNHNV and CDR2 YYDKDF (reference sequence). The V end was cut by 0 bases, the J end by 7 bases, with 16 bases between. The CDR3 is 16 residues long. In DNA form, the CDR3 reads TGTGCCACCAGCAGAGATCTAACAGGGATCTTACAGCCCCAGCATTTT. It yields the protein CATSRDLTGILQPQHF.